This T cell receptor (beta chain) was captured in a study of cytomegalovirus exposure and HLA in healthy donors. Primers for the PCR totalled 60 Vbeta and 13 Jbeta. Generated by immunoSEQ multiplex PCR, the TCRdb table keeps only in-frame clones and is missing some. The table lists roughly 150,000 clones, 65% to 80% of them singletons. The germline gives CDR1 LGHNT, CDR2 FRNRAP. The trim removed 1 base at V and 4 bases at J, leaving 10 bases unmatched. This CDR3 spans 17 amino acids. This sequence joins TRBV12-5 and TRBJ2-3; TRBD2 aligns across 8 bases. The clonotype originates from a male donor in good health and CMV-seronegative. The sequenced sample consisted of PBMCs. The CDR3 sequence: CASGLGISGGQADTQYF. CDR3 nucleotide sequence: TGTGCTAGTGGTTTGGGGATTTCGGGGGGGCAGGCAGATACGCAGTATTTT.